This TCR beta chain emerged from a study of blood T cells in healthy people across ages. Germline CDR1 and CDR2: SGDLS and YYNGEE. Trimming left V 1 base short and J 6 bases short, with 13 bases between. The length of the CDR3 is 15 residues. A sample-barcoded 5' primer and a J-beta primer mix were used in a second PCR of about 7 to 12 cycles. TCRdb analysed the 5' RACE reads with MiXCR anew, one entry per CDR3 protein. The data show about 1.6 million distinct CDR3 sequences, around 35% seen once. Findings of the study overall: CMV infection status of these donors was not known. With age, beta diversity per million T cells declined roughly linearly, significantly by approximately 40.

Note on this clonotype: Antigen: not known.

Material for sequencing was blood. The receptor was derived from a woman aged 25 to 45 in good health. This sequence joins TRBV9 and TRBJ2-2; the D gene is possibly TRBD2 (5 bases). In nucleotides, the CDR3 is TGTGCCAGCAGCGTATCGCTAGCAATGTCCGGGGAGCTGTTTTTT. As protein: CASSVSLAMSGELFF. Looking up the rest from reference TRBV9 and TRBJ2-2 gives the full variable domain: DSGVTQTPKHLITATGQRVTLRCSPRSGDLSVYWYQQSLDQGLQFLIQYYNGEERAKGNILERFSAQQFPDLHSELNLSSLELGDSALYFCASSVSLAMSGELFFGEGSRLTVL.